The clone carrying this TCR beta chain came up a few times. The sample originates from a study of response to subunit inactivated influenza vaccine. TCRdb processed the RT-PCR reads anew with MiXCR; each CDR3 protein has one entry. The sample yields roughly 790,000 distinct CDR3 sequences, 21% seen once. The ends lost 6 bases at V and 5 bases at J; junction bases unmatched: 6. Germline loops: CDR1 KGHDR, CDR2 SFDVKD. The CDR3 is 16 residues long. The TCR originated in a man aged 50-60 years who received an inactivated influenza vaccine. The sequences come from PBMCs from blood, collected around 5 days after vaccination. The chain has TRBV24-1 and TRBJ2-3; 14 nucleotides align to TRBD2. In DNA form, the CDR3 reads TGTGCCACCAGTCCCGGGACTAGCGGGAGAATAGATACGCAGTATTTT. Its translation is CATSPGTSGRIDTQYF.